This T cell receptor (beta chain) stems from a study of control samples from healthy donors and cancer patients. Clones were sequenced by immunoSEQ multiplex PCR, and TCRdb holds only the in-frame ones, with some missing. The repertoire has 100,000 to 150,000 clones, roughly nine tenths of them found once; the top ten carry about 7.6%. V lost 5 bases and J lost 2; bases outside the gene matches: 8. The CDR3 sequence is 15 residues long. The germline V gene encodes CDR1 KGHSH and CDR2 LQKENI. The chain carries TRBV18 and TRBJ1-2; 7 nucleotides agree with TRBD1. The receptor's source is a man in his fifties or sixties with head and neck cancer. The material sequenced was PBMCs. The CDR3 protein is CASSTSGQANYGYTF. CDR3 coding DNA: TGTGCCAGCTCAACTTCAGGACAGGCCAACTATGGCTACACCTTC.